The 28 T cell receptor beta chains listed next were all sequenced from one sample in a study of blood T cell repertoires in COVID-19. Assay used: immunoSEQ multiplex PCR; TCRdb lists only in-frame clones, some missing. Of 14,000 to 15,000 clones listed, 85% to 95% are singletons. Sequences were obtained from peripheral blood. The receptors here all came from a human donor with active COVID-19. The donor label of this sample is uncertain.

The chain's CDR3 is CASRRLAGGLLDEQYF. The CDR3, as DNA: TGCGCCAGCAGAAGACTAGCGGGTGGCCTATTGGACGAGCAGTACTTC. V is TRBV4-1 and J is TRBJ2-7, with 10 positions matching TRBD2. The CDR3 extends over 16 amino acids. The V gene's germline CDR1 is MGHRA and CDR2 YSYEKL. V was pared by 6 bases and J by 5 bases, with 13 bases of the junction left unmatched.

This clone was seen more than once but under ten times. The rearrangement joins TRBV15 to TRBJ2-5, with 7 bases aligning to TRBD1. Germline V gene data show CDR1 as LNHNV and CDR2 as YYDKDF (reference sequence). V shed 0 bases, J shed 1 base, and the junction held 14 bases outside the gene matches. CDR3 length equals 19 residues. CDR3 DNA sequence: TGTGCCACCAGCAGAGAAAGTTTGGTTGGGACAGCAACCCAAGAGACCCAGTACTTC. It yields the protein CATSRESLVGTATQETQYF.

The genes are TRBV6-5 and TRBJ1-6, with D perhaps matching TRBD1 (5 bases). The CDR3 sequence is 15 residues long. V was shortened by 5 bases and J by 5 bases, with 13 bases between the two germline ends. CDR1 MNHEY and CDR2 SVGAGI come from the germline V gene. This chain's CDR3 is CASSRGDPHNSPLHF. DNA for the CDR3: TGTGCCAGCAGTCGCGGGGACCCACATAATTCACCCCTCCACTTT.

CDR3 sequence reads: CASKGTALAKNIQYF. DNA of the CDR3: TGTGCCAGCAAGGGGACAGCACTAGCCAAAAACATTCAGTACTTC. The chain carries TRBV28 and TRBJ2-4; 7 bases line up with TRBD1. CDR1 and CDR2 from the germline V gene are MDHEN and SYDVKM. This CDR3 region has 15 residues. The junction had 6 bases not matched to a gene; V was cut back by 7 bases and J by 0 bases. The full variable domain, completed using reference TRBV28 and TRBJ2-4, is DVKVTQSSRYLVKRTGEKVFLECVQDMDHENMFWYRQDPGLGLRLIYFSYDVKMKEKGDIPEGYSVSREKKERFSLILESASTNQTSMYLCASKGTALAKNIQYFGAGTRLSVL.

This clone was counted between two and nine times. The CDR3 is CASSLGGDSYNEQFF. The CDR3 nucleotides are TGTGCCAGCAGCTTGGGTGGAGACTCCTACAATGAGCAGTTCTTC. The chain uses TRBV5-4 and TRBJ2-1; D uncertain. The CDR3 contains 15 residues. CDR1 is SGHNT, CDR2 YYREEE, per germline (reference sequence). Between the trimmed V and J ends, which lost 0 bases and 0 bases, there was a span of 7 bases. The whole variable domain, remainder taken from reference TRBV5-4 and TRBJ2-1, is ETGVTQSPTHLIKTRGQQVTLRCSSQSGHNTVSWYQQALGQGPQFIFQYYREEENGRGNFPPRFSGLQFPNYSSELNVNALELDDSALYLCASSLGGDSYNEQFFGPGTRLTVL.

J is TRBJ2-1 and V is TRBV21-1; the table's D call of TRBD1 was not tested on the DNA. TRBV21-1 constitutes a pseudogene. This CDR3 contains 16 residues. CDR3 DNA sequence: TGTGCCAGCAGCAATCAGGACACCTGCTCCTACAATGAGCAGTTCTTC. Translating gives CASSNQDTCSYNEQFF.

The chain employs TRBV6-6 and TRBJ2-7; TRBD2 aligns across 8 bases. V was clipped by 5 bases and J by 3 bases; unmatched bases: 6. Germline CDR1 is MNHNY and CDR2 is SVGAGI (reference sequence). The CDR3 consists of 14 residues. This chain's CDR3 is CASSQSGSGYEQYF. The CDR3 coding sequence is TGTGCCAGCAGTCAAAGCGGGAGCGGCTACGAGCAGTACTTC.

The rearrangement links TRBV27 to TRBJ2-5; 8 bases match TRBD2. V lost 8 bases and J lost 2; bases outside the gene matches: 13. Per germline, CDR1 MNHEY and CDR2 SMNVEV (reference sequence). This CDR3 contains 16 residues. The CDR3, as DNA: TGTGCCAGCGGAACCTTTAGAGCGGGAGTACAAGAGACCCAGTACTTC. Residues: CASGTFRAGVQETQYF.

This rearrangement joins TRBV27 to TRBJ2-7; tentatively, D is TRBD1 (5 bases). Trimming took off 3 bases at V and 2 bases at J, with 17 bases between the two ends. Germline CDR1 and CDR2: MNHEY and SMNVEV (reference sequence). This CDR3 contains 16 residues. In DNA form, the CDR3 reads TGTGCCAGCAGTTTTGTGTCCCGACAGAACGCCTACGAGCAGTACTTC. Protein: CASSFVSRQNAYEQYF.

The CDR3 spells CASSTGQQETQYF. The CDR3 DNA is TGTGCCAGCAGCACGGGACAGCAAGAGACCCAGTACTTC. This chain joins TRBV7-9 and TRBJ2-5, with 7 bases lining up with TRBD1. CDR1 SEHNR and CDR2 FQNEAQ come from the germline V gene (reference sequence). CDR3 length equals 13 residues. The V segment lost 5 bases and the J segment 2 bases; nucleotides outside the gene matches: 2.

This rearrangement joins TRBV2 to TRBJ1-2, with unresolved D. Germline CDR1 reads SNHLY; CDR2 reads FYNNEI. CDR3 length equals 12 residues. V was pared by 4 bases and J by 5 bases, with 8 bases between. CDR3 in DNA: TGTGCCAGCAGTGCGGTTCGGTATGGCTACACCTTC. It translates to CASSAVRYGYTF.

This rearrangement joins TRBV4-1 to TRBJ2-3, with 7 bases fitting TRBD2. J lost 3 bases, V lost 4 bases, and 7 bases had no gene match. The CDR3 contains 15 residues. The V gene's germline CDR1 is MGHRA and CDR2 YSYEKL. CDR3 sequence reads: CASSLGLVRTDTQYF. As DNA, the CDR3 is TGCGCCAGCAGCCTTGGACTAGTCAGAACAGATACGCAGTATTTT.

The V call is TRBV19, the J call TRBJ1-4; TRBD1 matches 8 bases. V lost 4 bases, J lost 0 bases, and 13 bases stayed unmatched. The CDR3 has 19 amino acids. CDR1 and CDR2 from the germline V gene are LNHDA and SQIVND (reference sequence). CDR3 region: CASSKGSGHRGSTNEKLFF. In nucleotides, the CDR3 is TGTGCCAGTAGTAAGGGCTCCGGACACAGGGGGTCAACTAATGAAAAACTGTTTTTT. The variable domain in full, with the rest retrieved from reference TRBV19 and TRBJ1-4, is DGGITQSPKYLFRKEGQNVTLSCEQNLNHDAMYWYRQDPGQGLRLIYYSQIVNDFQKGDIAEGYSVSREKKESFPLTVTSAQKNPTAFYLCASSKGSGHRGSTNEKLFFGSGTQLSVL.

The chain has TRBV9 and TRBJ1-2; D remains ambiguous. The germline CDR1 and CDR2 sequences are SGDLS and YYNGEE. V was shortened by 1 base and J by 5 bases, with 9 bases between the two germline ends. This CDR3 is built from 13 residues. The CDR3 region has the DNA TGTGCCAGCAGCGTAACGGGAGAGTATGGCTACACCTTC. Translated: CASSVTGEYGYTF.

V gene TRBV2 combines with J gene TRBJ2-3; tentative D call: TRBD1 (5 bases). Looked up from germline, CDR1 is SNHLY and CDR2 is FYNNEI. V was pared by 3 bases and J by 8 bases, with 12 bases between. This CDR3 region has 13 residues. The CDR3 loop reads CASSDVGDLTQYF. DNA of the CDR3: TGTGCCAGCAGTGACGTAGGGGATCTTACGCAGTATTTT.

Regarding this clone: Germline and junction disagree at one end, which may indicate a read error. In DNA form, the CDR3 reads TGTGCCAGCAGCCCACCGGCGGGAGACAGGAAGCTGCTATTT. Its translation: CASSPPAGDRKLLF. The chain uses TRBV6-5 and TRBJ1-1; possibly TRBD1 for D (6 bases). The CDR3 sequence is 14 residues long. The germline gives CDR1 MNHEY, CDR2 SVGAGI.

The gene calls are TRBV5-1 and TRBJ2-7, with TRBD1 matching 10 bases. In germline, CDR1 is SGHRS, CDR2 YFSETQ. V shed 0 bases and J 4 bases; nucleotides not matched to a gene: 13. The CDR3 loop spans 18 amino acids. As DNA, the CDR3 is TGCGCCAGCAGCTTGGATCTAGATTGGGACAGGGGTTATTACGAGCAGTACTTC. Its translation is CASSLDLDWDRGYYEQYF.

This clone occurred once. The chain is built from TRBV14 and TRBJ2-7, with 10 bases fitting TRBD2. Germline lookup yields CDR1 SGHDN and CDR2 FVKESK. There are 13 residues in the CDR3. V shed 6 bases and J 1 base; nucleotides not matched to a gene: 0. CDR3 protein: CASRLAGSYEQYF. The CDR3 DNA sequence: TGTGCCAGCAGACTAGCGGGATCCTACGAGCAGTACTTC.

The chain uses TRBV4-3 and TRBJ1-6; TRBD1 aligns across 8 bases. The CDR3 covers 15 residues. CDR1 and CDR2 from the germline V gene are LGHNA and YSLEER. With 3 bases clipped from V and 10 bases from J, the junction kept 8 bases outside the gene matches. In DNA, the CDR3 is TGCGCCAGCAGCCAGACGACAGGGGATAGGTCACCCCTCCACTTT. Amino acid sequence: CASSQTTGDRSPLHF.

The chain joins TRBV30 to TRBJ1-3; no clear D. This CDR3 contains 14 residues. Germline lookup yields CDR1 GTSNPN and CDR2 SVGIG (reference sequence). V dropped 8 bases and J dropped 0 bases, with 14 bases sitting between them. The CDR3 nucleotides read TGTGCCGGATCACAGTTACACTCTGGAAACACCATATATTTT. It specifies CAGSQLHSGNTIYF. Filled out from reference TRBV30 and TRBJ1-3, the complete variable domain reads SQTIHQWPATLVQPVGSPLSLECTVEGTSNPNLYWYRQAAGRGLQLLFYSVGIGQISSEVPQNLSASRPQDRQFILSSKKLLLSDSGFYLCAGSQLHSGNTIYFGEGSWLTVV.

V is TRBV28 and J is TRBJ1-5, with 9 bases that match TRBD1. The CDR3 consists of 13 residues. Losses at the gene ends were 6 bases for V and 6 bases for J; bases not matched to a gene: 3. Germline V gene data show CDR1 as MDHEN and CDR2 as SYDVKM. The CDR3, as DNA: TGTGCCAGCAGGGACAGGGGAGGTCAGCCCCAGCATTTT. Translating it yields CASRDRGGQPQHF.

The V call is TRBV13, the J call TRBJ2-4; 9 bases are shared with TRBD1. The CDR3 totals 15 residues. With 4 bases clipped from V and 3 bases from J, the junction kept 4 bases outside the gene matches. CDR1 and CDR2 (germline): PRHDT, FYEKMQ (reference sequence). CDR3: CASSSGQGFKNIQYF. CDR3 nucleotides: TGTGCCAGCAGCTCGGGACAGGGTTTCAAAAACATTCAGTACTTC.

This chain uses TRBV18 with TRBJ1-1, with TRBD1 as a possible D gene (6 bases). The length of the CDR3 is 15 residues. Trimming cost V 5 bases and J 1 base, with 14 bases left between them. Germline V gene sequence: CDR1 KGHSH, CDR2 LQKENI. DNA for the CDR3: TGTGCCAGCTCAACCTACAGGGCCCAGAACACTGAAGCTTTCTTT. Its protein product is CASSTYRAQNTEAFF.

This sequence joins TRBV7-9 and TRBJ2-1, with no clear D. Germline loops: CDR1 SEHNR, CDR2 FQNEAQ (reference sequence). The CDR3 length is 17 residues. V gave up 0 bases and J gave up 0 bases, with 12 bases separating them. The CDR3 sequence is CASSLAYLPSSYNEQFF. The CDR3 DNA reads TGTGCCAGCAGCTTAGCCTACCTACCTAGCTCCTACAATGAGCAGTTCTTC.

DNA of the CDR3: TGTGCCAGCCGGGACAGCAAAAACATTCAGTACTTC. This gives the protein CASRDSKNIQYF. The chain joins TRBV12-3 or TRBV12-4 to TRBJ2-4, with 7 positions matching TRBD1. The CDR3 is made up of 12 amino acids. V lost 8 bases, J lost 3 bases, and 1 base stayed unmatched.

The chain is built from TRBV7-9 and TRBJ2-5; 12 bases line up with TRBD1. Germline V gene data show CDR1 as SEHNR and CDR2 as FQNEAQ (reference sequence). The trim removed 6 bases at V and 5 bases at J, leaving 4 bases unmatched. The CDR3 is 14 residues long. The CDR3 sequence: CASRGTGGAETQYF. Written as DNA, the CDR3 is TGTGCCAGCAGAGGGACAGGGGGCGCGGAGACCCAGTACTTC. Full variable domain (outside the CDR3, taken from reference TRBV7-9 and TRBJ2-5): DTGVSQNPRHKITKRGQNVTFRCDPISEHNRLYWYRQTLGQGPEFLTYFQNEAQLEKSRLLSDRFSAERPKGSFSTLEIQRTEQGDSAMYLCASRGTGGAETQYFGPGTRLLVL.

The chain recombines TRBV28 with TRBJ1-5, with D possibly being TRBD1 (6 bases). Germline V lookup: CDR1 MDHEN, CDR2 SYDVKM. V gave up 5 bases and J gave up 11 bases, with 10 bases separating them. The CDR3 contains 11 residues. This chain's CDR3 is CASSIGQTQHF. DNA for the CDR3: TGTGCCAGCAGTATTGGACAGACCCAGCATTTT.

The genes are TRBV7-8 and TRBJ2-1; D might be TRBD2 (5 bases). The CDR3 runs to 15 residues. Germline V gives CDR1 SGHVS, CDR2 FQNEAQ. The V end was cut by 2 bases, the J end by 0 bases, with 8 bases between. The CDR3 loop reads CASSLPGSSYNEQFF. The DNA of the CDR3 is TGTGCCAGCAGCTTACCGGGGAGCTCCTACAATGAGCAGTTCTTC.